The 26 T cell receptor beta chains below were found in one sample sequenced in a study of T cells in Graves' hyperthyroidism and ophthalmopathy. It was RNA transcripts that yielded the amplified TCR beta CDR3 regions. The HTBI set primed first-round TCR CDR3 RT-PCR. Using its own MiXCR run on the multiplex PCR reads, TCRdb lists one record per CDR3 protein. Here the sample spans under 750,000 distinct CDR3 sequences, over 15% being singletons. Input material: blood. All receptors derive from a woman between 50 and 59 years old with Graves' hyperthyroidism that later progressed to Graves' ophthalmopathy.

The chain has TRBV28 and TRBJ1-2; D gene unclear. Deletions cut 4 bases from V and 4 bases from J, with 13 bases between. Germline loops: CDR1 MDHEN, CDR2 SYDVKM. The CDR3 length is 14 residues. In nucleotides, the CDR3 is TGTGCCAGCAGTTCGCCCTTCAGCATCTATGGCTACACCTTC. It encodes CASSSPFSIYGYTF.

This clonotype occurred many times. The chain employs TRBV2 and TRBJ1-4; no clear D. The CDR3 runs to 13 residues. V was shortened by 11 bases and J by 4 bases, with 14 bases between the two germline ends. CDR1 and CDR2 from the germline V gene are SNHLY and FYNNEI. The CDR3 is CAAKRLNNEKLFF. CDR3 nucleotide sequence: TGTGCCGCCAAACGGCTGAATAATGAAAAACTGTTTTTT. The variable domain in full, completed from reference TRBV2 and TRBJ1-4, reads EPEVTQTPSHQVTQMGQEVILRCVPISNHLYFYWYRQILGQKVEFLVSFYNNEISEKSEIFDDQFSVERPDGSNFTLKIRSTKLEDSAMYFCAAKRLNNEKLFFGSGTQLSVL.

This clonotype was counted ten times or more. The chain carries TRBV27 and TRBJ1-1; no clear D. The CDR3 length is 16 residues. Germline V gene data show CDR1 as MNHEY and CDR2 as SMNVEV (reference sequence). Between the trimmed V and J ends, which lost 1 base and 2 bases, there was a span of 14 bases. The CDR3 DNA reads as TGTGCCAGCAGTTTATGGGCAGGCCGAGGAAACACTGAAGCTTTCTTT. Translated, it gives CASSLWAGRGNTEAFF.

This clonotype was recorded at least ten times. This chain uses TRBV3-1 with TRBJ2-7; 13 nucleotides match TRBD2. The V gene's germline CDR1 is LGHDT and CDR2 YNNKEL (reference sequence). The V and J ends lost 0 bases and 4 bases, in that order; junction bases with no gene match: 6. The CDR3 sequence is 17 residues long. CDR3 DNA: TGTGCCAGCAGCCAAGACCCGACTAGCGGGGGGTCATACGAGCAGTACTTC. Protein product: CASSQDPTSGGSYEQYF.

The gene calls are TRBV19 and TRBJ2-1; possible D gene TRBD1, 6 bases. This CDR3 is built from 13 residues. With 3 bases removed from V and 5 bases from J, the gap between germline ends came to 8 bases. CDR1 LNHDA and CDR2 SQIVND come from the germline V gene (reference sequence). The CDR3 here is CASSIGDNNEQFF. The DNA of the CDR3 is TGTGCCAGTAGTATTGGGGACAACAATGAGCAGTTCTTC.

This clonotype was detected only once. This sequence joins TRBV19 and TRBJ2-5; possible D gene TRBD1, 5 bases. This CDR3 is built from 15 residues. The V gene's germline CDR1 is LNHDA and CDR2 SQIVND (reference sequence). V lost 2 bases, J lost 1 base, and 11 bases lay in between. The CDR3 DNA sequence: TGTGCCAGTAGTATAAAACAGGAACCCCAAGAGACCCAGTACTTC. Translation: CASSIKQEPQETQYF.

This clonotype has only a few counts. The gene calls are TRBV9 and TRBJ1-4, with unresolved D. Trimming removed 0 bases at V and 7 bases at J, with 13 bases between. Germline-derived CDR1 and CDR2 are SGDLS and YYNGEE. The CDR3 consists of 15 residues. As DNA, the CDR3 is TGTGCCAGCAGCGTAGAGCCGGGCCTTGGTGAAAAACTGTTTTTT. Translation gives CASSVEPGLGEKLFF.

This clonotype was counted once. The chain links TRBV6-1 to TRBJ1-2; TRBD1 matches at 9 bases. V lost 4 bases to trimming and J lost 6 bases; unmatched junction nucleotides: 9. Germline V lookup: CDR1 MNHNS, CDR2 SASEGT. This CDR3 comprises 15 residues. Written as DNA, the CDR3 is TGTGCCAGCAGTGTACGGGACAGGGAGATGGATGGCTACACCTTC. It yields the protein CASSVRDREMDGYTF.

The chain joins TRBV20-1 to TRBJ1-3; D not certain. Trimming removed 6 bases from V and 2 bases from J, with 14 bases in between. The germline gives CDR1 DFQATT, CDR2 SNEGSKA (reference sequence). This CDR3 spans 14 amino acids. In DNA, the CDR3 is TGCAGTGCCGAACCGGGAGGCCCTGGAAACACCATATATTTT. This translates into CSAEPGGPGNTIYF.

The chain couples TRBV15 to TRBJ2-7; D remains ambiguous. V lost 4 bases, J lost 5 bases, and 15 bases lay in between. The CDR3 is made up of 14 amino acids. From germline, CDR1 is LNHNV and CDR2 YYDKDF (reference sequence). The CDR3 coding sequence is TGTGCCACCAGCACGCGTGAGCTTCAGGACGAGCAGTACTTC. It is translated as CATSTRELQDEQYF.

The table lists this clonotype with many counts. The chain couples TRBV3-1 to TRBJ1-1; D is uncertain. Germline V gives CDR1 LGHDT, CDR2 YNNKEL (reference sequence). Trimming left V 6 bases short and J 5 bases short, with 13 bases between. The CDR3 loop spans 13 amino acids. CDR3 loop: CASSHKGRTEAFF. CDR3 coding DNA: TGTGCCAGCAGTCACAAAGGGCGAACTGAAGCTTTCTTT.

As concerns this clonotype: Because the CDR3 is missing its conserved closing phenylalanine or tryptophan, this is likely a read error. The V and J genes are TRBV7-3 and TRBJ2-1; no reliable D call. The CDR3 has 13 residues. The ends were cut back, 1 base at V and 4 bases at J, with 5 bases in the middle. Germline V gives CDR1 SGHTA, CDR2 FQGTGA. CDR3 amino acids: CASSLSIYNEQFL. The CDR3 DNA follows: TGTGCCAGCAGCTTAAGCATATACAATGAGCAGTTCCTC.

V gene TRBV6-1 combines with J gene TRBJ2-7; D gene ambiguous. Germline CDR1 and CDR2: MNHNS and SASEGT. The CDR3 has 14 residues. The V gene lost 6 bases and the J gene lost 7 bases, with 19 bases spanning the gap. As DNA, the CDR3 is TGTGCCAGCAGACCTCAGAGTCAGTTACAGGAGCAGTACTTC. The encoded protein is CASRPQSQLQEQYF.

This clonotype was counted ten times or more. V is TRBV20-1 and J is TRBJ2-7; maybe TRBD2 (7 bases). There are 15 residues in the CDR3. The germline gives CDR1 DFQATT, CDR2 SNEGSKA (reference sequence). V was cut by 0 bases and J by 4 bases, with 16 bases left in between. CDR3 region: CSAREIGGGRYEQYF. CDR3 in DNA: TGCAGTGCTAGAGAGATCGGCGGGGGCCGATACGAGCAGTACTTC.

Of note for this clonotype: This may arise from a read error, as a much more abundant clone is one base away. The chain has TRBV6-2 or TRBV6-3 and TRBJ2-7; possible D gene TRBD1, 6 bases. The CDR3 runs 12 residues. Germline loops: CDR1 MNHEY, CDR2 SVGEGT. The V gene lost 6 bases and the J gene lost 3 bases, with 9 bases spanning the gap. This CDR3 reads CASRDSFYEQYF. CDR3 DNA sequence: TGTGCCAGCAGGGACAGCTTCTACGAGCAGTACTTC.

Ten or more counts support this clonotype. The chain combines TRBV12-3 or TRBV12-4 with TRBJ1-2; 7 positions agree with TRBD1. This CDR3 region has 14 residues. With 3 bases clipped from V and 7 bases from J, the junction kept 8 bases outside the gene matches. CDR3 loop: CASSFLGQETGYTF. CDR3 coding DNA: TGTGCCAGCAGTTTTTTAGGACAGGAAACTGGCTACACCTTC.

This clonotype has only a few counts. The V and J genes are TRBV27 and TRBJ2-1; perhaps TRBD1 as D (6 bases). The CDR3 length is 14 residues. The germline V and J ends were trimmed by 5 bases and 3 bases, with 11 bases remaining between them. Germline V lookup: CDR1 MNHEY, CDR2 SMNVEV (reference sequence). The CDR3 is CASSGTSHYNEQFF. For the CDR3, the DNA is TGTGCCAGCAGTGGGACAAGCCACTACAATGAGCAGTTCTTC.

This clonotype was counted between two and nine times. V usage is TRBV6-1 and J usage is TRBJ1-4, with D unresolved. Trimming shortened V by 6 bases and J by 8 bases, and 7 bases separated the two germline ends. The CDR3 is 11 amino acids. In germline, CDR1 is MNHNS, CDR2 SASEGT. CDR3 coding DNA: TGTGCCAGCAGGTCCAGGGAAAAACTGTTTTTT. Its translation is CASRSREKLFF.

This chain joins TRBV6-1 and TRBJ1-2, with 11 bases that match TRBD1. V lost 5 bases and J lost 7; bases outside the gene matches: 9. CDR1 is MNHNS and CDR2 is SASEGT in the germline V gene. This CDR3 spans 15 amino acids. CDR3 amino acids: CASSSPGQGARGYTF. The CDR3 DNA follows: TGTGCCAGCAGTTCTCCCGGACAGGGGGCGCGTGGCTACACCTTC.

The rearrangement links TRBV7-2 to TRBJ2-2; 14 bases fit TRBD2. The CDR3 has 16 residues. The junction had 3 bases not matched to a gene; V was cut back by 5 bases and J by 4 bases. Germline V gene sequence: CDR1 SGHTA, CDR2 FQGNSA. CDR3 region: CASSLGLAGVTGELFF. CDR3 bases: TGTGCCAGCAGCCTGGGACTAGCGGGGGTCACCGGGGAGCTGTTTTTT. The full variable domain, rest sourced from reference TRBV7-2 and TRBJ2-2, is GAGVSQSPSNKVTEKGKDVELRCDPISGHTALYWYRQSLGQGLEFLIYFQGNSAPDKSGLPSDRFSAERTGGSVSTLTIQRTQQEDSAVYLCASSLGLAGVTGELFFGEGSRLTVL.

This clonotype has a handful of counts. The chain employs TRBV6-1 and TRBJ2-7; possibly TRBD1 for D (6 bases). Per the germline V gene, CDR1 is MNHNS and CDR2 is SASEGT. This CDR3 has 15 residues. Trimming left V 5 bases short and J 4 bases short, with 18 bases between. The CDR3 reads CASSNPQGRGYEQYF. For the CDR3, the DNA is TGTGCCAGCAGTAACCCACAGGGTCGAGGGTACGAGCAGTACTTC.

This clonotype was seen a few times. V is TRBV19 and J is TRBJ1-6; D not certain. Trimming took off 6 bases at V and 6 bases at J, with 15 bases between the two ends. CDR1 is LNHDA and CDR2 is SQIVND in the germline V gene (reference sequence). This CDR3 comprises 15 residues. The CDR3 is CASSPGGPINSPLHF. The CDR3 nucleotides are TGTGCCAGTAGCCCTGGTGGGCCGATTAATTCACCCCTCCACTTT. The variable domain in full, with the rest retrieved from reference TRBV19 and TRBJ1-6, is DGGITQSPKYLFRKEGQNVTLSCEQNLNHDAMYWYRQDPGQGLRLIYYSQIVNDFQKGDIAEGYSVSREKKESFPLTVTSAQKNPTAFYLCASSPGGPINSPLHFGNGTRLTVT.

This clonotype was detected ten times or more. V gene TRBV7-3 combines with J gene TRBJ2-3; 9 bases match TRBD2. The germline gives CDR1 SGHTA, CDR2 FQGTGA. The CDR3 sequence is 16 residues long. V lost 5 bases and J lost 1; bases outside the gene matches: 7. This CDR3 reads CASSTGTSWGTDTQYF. CDR3 bases: TGTGCCAGCAGCACCGGGACTAGCTGGGGCACAGATACGCAGTATTTT. Filled out from reference TRBV7-3 and TRBJ2-3, the complete variable domain reads GAGVSQTPSNKVTEKGKYVELRCDPISGHTALYWYRQSLGQGPEFLIYFQGTGAADDSGLPNDRFFAVRPEGSVSTLKIQRTERGDSAVYLCASSTGTSWGTDTQYFGPGTRLTVL.

J is TRBJ1-1 and V is TRBV27; 7 bases match TRBD1. The CDR3 contains 15 residues. Trimming at V came to 6 bases and at J to 2 bases, leaving 9 bases not matched to a gene. The V gene's germline CDR1 is MNHEY and CDR2 SMNVEV (reference sequence). CDR3 DNA sequence: TGTGCCAGCAGCCCCTACAGGGGCCCTAACACTGAAGCTTTCTTT. This encodes CASSPYRGPNTEAFF.

The chain links TRBV27 to TRBJ1-1; D remains unclear. This CDR3 is 13 amino acids long. V lost 6 bases, J lost 3 bases, and 11 bases lay in between. Germline V gene sequence: CDR1 MNHEY, CDR2 SMNVEV (reference sequence). CDR3 loop: CASRIEEDTEAFF. The CDR3 DNA follows: TGTGCCAGCAGGATTGAGGAGGACACTGAAGCTTTCTTT.

This clonotype was counted a few times. The genes are TRBV20-1 and TRBJ2-5; perhaps TRBD2 as D (5 bases). The CDR3 covers 14 residues. Between the trimmed V and J ends, which lost 6 bases and 5 bases, there was a span of 19 bases. CDR1 DFQATT and CDR2 SNEGSKA come from the germline V gene (reference sequence). CDR3 in DNA: TGCAGTGCCGACCCCCTGGCCGGGAAGGAGACCCAGTACTTC. Translated: CSADPLAGKETQYF.